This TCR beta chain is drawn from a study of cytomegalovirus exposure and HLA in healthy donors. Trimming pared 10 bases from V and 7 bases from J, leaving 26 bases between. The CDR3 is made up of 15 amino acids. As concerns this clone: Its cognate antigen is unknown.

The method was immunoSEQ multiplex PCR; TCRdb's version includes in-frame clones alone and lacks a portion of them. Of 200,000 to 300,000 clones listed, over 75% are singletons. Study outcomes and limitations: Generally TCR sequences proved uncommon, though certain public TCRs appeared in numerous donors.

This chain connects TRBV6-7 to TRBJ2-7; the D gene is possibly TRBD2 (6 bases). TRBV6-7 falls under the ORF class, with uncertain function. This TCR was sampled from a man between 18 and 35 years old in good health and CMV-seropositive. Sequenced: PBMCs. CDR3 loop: CANKMGRGLHKEQYF. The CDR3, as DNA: TGTGCCAACAAAATGGGTCGGGGACTCCACAAAGAGCAGTACTTC.